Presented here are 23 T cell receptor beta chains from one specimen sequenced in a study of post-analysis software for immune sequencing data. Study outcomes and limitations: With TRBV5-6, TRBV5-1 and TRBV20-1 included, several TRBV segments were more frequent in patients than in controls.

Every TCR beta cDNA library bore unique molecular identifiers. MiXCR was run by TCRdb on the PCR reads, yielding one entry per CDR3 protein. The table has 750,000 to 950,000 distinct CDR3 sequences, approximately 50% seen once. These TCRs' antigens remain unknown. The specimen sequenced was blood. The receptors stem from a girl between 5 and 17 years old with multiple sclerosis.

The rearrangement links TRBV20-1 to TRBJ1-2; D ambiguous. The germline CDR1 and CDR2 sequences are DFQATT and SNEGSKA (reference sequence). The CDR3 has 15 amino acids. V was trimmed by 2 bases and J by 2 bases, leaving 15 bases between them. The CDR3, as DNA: TGCAGTGCTAGACCGGCCCACGAATTCAACTATGGCTACACCTTC. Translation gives CSARPAHEFNYGYTF.

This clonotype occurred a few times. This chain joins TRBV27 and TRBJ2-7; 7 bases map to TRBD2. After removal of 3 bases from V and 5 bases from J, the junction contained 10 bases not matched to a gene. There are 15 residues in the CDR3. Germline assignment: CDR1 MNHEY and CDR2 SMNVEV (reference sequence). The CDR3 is CASSFLGLEIDEQYF. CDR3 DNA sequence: TGTGCCAGCAGTTTTCTTGGACTAGAAATTGACGAGCAGTACTTC.

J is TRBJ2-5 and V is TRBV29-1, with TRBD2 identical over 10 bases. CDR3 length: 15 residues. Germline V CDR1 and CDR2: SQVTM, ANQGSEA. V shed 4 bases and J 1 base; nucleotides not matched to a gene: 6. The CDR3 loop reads CSVGGERGGQETQYF. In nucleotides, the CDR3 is TGCAGCGTTGGAGGCGAGCGGGGGGGCCAAGAGACCCAGTACTTC.

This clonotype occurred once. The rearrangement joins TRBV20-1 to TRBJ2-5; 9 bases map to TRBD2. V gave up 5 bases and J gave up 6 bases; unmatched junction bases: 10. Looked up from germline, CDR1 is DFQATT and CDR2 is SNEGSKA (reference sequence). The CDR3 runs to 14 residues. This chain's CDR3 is CSAPPGGLAKTQYF. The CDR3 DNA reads TGCAGTGCTCCCCCCGGGGGACTAGCAAAGACCCAGTACTTC.

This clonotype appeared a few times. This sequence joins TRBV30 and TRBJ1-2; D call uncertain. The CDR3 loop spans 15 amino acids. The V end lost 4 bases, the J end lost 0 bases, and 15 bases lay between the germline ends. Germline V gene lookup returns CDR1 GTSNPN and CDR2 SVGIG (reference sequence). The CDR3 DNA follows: TGTGCCTGGACCACGTATAAGGGCCCTAACTATGGCTACACCTTC. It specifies CAWTTYKGPNYGYTF. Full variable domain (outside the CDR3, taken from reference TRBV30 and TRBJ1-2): SQTIHQWPATLVQPVGSPLSLECTVEGTSNPNLYWYRQAAGRGLQLLFYSVGIGQISSEVPQNLSASRPQDRQFILSSKKLLLSDSGFYLCAWTTYKGPNYGYTFGSGTRLTVV.

CDR3 nucleotide sequence: TGTGCCAGCAGTCCGACAGGGGCCTTTGGTGAAGCTTTCTTT. It codes for CASSPTGAFGEAFF. This chain connects TRBV3-1 to TRBJ1-1; 8 bases are a match to TRBD1. V dropped 6 bases and J dropped 7; count of bases not matched to a gene: 10. Germline CDR1 and CDR2: LGHDT and YNNKEL (reference sequence). The CDR3 has 14 residues.

The CDR3 loop is CASRTGQHTDTQYF. CDR3 in DNA: TGTGCCAGCCGAACGGGACAGCACACAGATACGCAGTATTTT. J is TRBJ2-3 and V is TRBV12-3 or TRBV12-4; 7 bases match TRBD1. This CDR3 region has 14 residues. Losses at the gene ends were 8 bases for V and 2 bases for J; bases not matched to a gene: 7.

The CDR3, as DNA: TGTGCCATCAGGCAGGCAACTAGGTCAGATACGCAGTATTTT. Amino acids: CAIRQATRSDTQYF. The gene calls are TRBV10-3 and TRBJ2-3; D possibly corresponds to TRBD2 (5 bases). The CDR3 is 14 residues long. V dropped 6 bases and J dropped 4 bases, with 14 bases sitting between them. Germline loops: CDR1 ENHRY, CDR2 SYGVKD.

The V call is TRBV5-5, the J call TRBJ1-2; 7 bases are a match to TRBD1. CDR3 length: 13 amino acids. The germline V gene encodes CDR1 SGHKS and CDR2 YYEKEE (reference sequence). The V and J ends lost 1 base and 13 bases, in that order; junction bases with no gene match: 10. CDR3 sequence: CASSLTGESFPTF. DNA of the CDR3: TGTGCCAGCAGCTTGACAGGGGAATCCTTCCCCACCTTC.

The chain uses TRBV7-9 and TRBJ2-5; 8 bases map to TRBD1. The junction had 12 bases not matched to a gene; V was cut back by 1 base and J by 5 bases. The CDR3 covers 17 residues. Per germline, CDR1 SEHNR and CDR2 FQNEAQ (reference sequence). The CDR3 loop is CASSLGPQGGFAETQYF. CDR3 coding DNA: TGTGCCAGCAGCTTAGGGCCACAGGGGGGATTCGCGGAGACCCAGTACTTC. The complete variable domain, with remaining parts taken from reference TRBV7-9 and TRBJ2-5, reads DTGVSQNPRHKITKRGQNVTFRCDPISEHNRLYWYRQTLGQGPEFLTYFQNEAQLEKSRLLSDRFSAERPKGSFSTLEIQRTEQGDSAMYLCASSLGPQGGFAETQYFGPGTRLLVL.

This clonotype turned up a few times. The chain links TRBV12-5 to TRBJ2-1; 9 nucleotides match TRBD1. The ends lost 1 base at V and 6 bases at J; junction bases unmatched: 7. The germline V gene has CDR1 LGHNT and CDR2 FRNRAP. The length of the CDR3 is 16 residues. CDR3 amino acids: CASGLAQGARPNEQFF. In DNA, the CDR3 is TGTGCTAGTGGTTTGGCACAGGGGGCGCGCCCCAATGAGCAGTTCTTC.

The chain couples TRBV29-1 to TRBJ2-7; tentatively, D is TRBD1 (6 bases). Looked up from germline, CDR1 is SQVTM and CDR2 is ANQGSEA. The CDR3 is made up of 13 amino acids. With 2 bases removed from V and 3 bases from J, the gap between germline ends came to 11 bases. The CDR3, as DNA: TGCAGCGTTGAATGGCAGGGGATCTACGAGCAGTACTTC. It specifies CSVEWQGIYEQYF.

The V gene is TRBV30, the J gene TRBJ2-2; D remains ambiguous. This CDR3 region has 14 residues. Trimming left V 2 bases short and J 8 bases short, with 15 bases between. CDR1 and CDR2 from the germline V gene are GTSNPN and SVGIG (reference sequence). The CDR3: CAWSPGSLRGELFF. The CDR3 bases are TGTGCCTGGAGTCCTGGCTCCCTGAGAGGGGAGCTGTTTTTT.

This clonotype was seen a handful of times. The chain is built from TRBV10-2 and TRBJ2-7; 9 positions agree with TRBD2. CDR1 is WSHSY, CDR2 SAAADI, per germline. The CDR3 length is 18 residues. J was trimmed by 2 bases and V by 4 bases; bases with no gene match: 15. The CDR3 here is CASSALGGSGGPTYEQYF. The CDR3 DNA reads TGCGCCAGCAGTGCCTTGGGTGGTAGCGGGGGCCCAACCTACGAGCAGTACTTC.

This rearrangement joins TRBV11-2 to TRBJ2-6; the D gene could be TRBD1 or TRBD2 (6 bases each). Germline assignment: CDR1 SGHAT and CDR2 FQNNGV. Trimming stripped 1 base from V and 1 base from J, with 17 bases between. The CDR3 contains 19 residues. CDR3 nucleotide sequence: TGTGCCAGCAGCTTAGTATTGGGACGGGGGCAGTCTGGGGCCAACGTCCTGACTTTC. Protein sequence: CASSLVLGRGQSGANVLTF.

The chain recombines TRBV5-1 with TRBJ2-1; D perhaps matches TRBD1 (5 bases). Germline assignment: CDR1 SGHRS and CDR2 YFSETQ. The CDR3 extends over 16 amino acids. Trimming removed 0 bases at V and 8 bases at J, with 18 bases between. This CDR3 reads CASSLAAFGATDEQFF. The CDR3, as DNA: TGCGCCAGCAGCTTGGCGGCTTTTGGGGCCACCGATGAGCAGTTCTTC. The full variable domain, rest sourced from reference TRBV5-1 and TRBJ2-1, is KAGVTQTPRYLIKTRGQQVTLSCSPISGHRSVSWYQQTPGQGLQFLFEYFSETQRNKGNFPGRFSGRQFSNSRSEMNVSTLELGDSALYLCASSLAAFGATDEQFFGPGTRLTVL.

CDR3 loop: CASSLMLASYNEQFF. Written as DNA, the CDR3 is TGTGCCAGCAGCTTAATGCTAGCCTCCTACAATGAGCAGTTCTTC. This chain uses TRBV7-9 with TRBJ2-1, with a tentative D call TRBD2 (5 bases). This CDR3 has 15 residues. From germline, CDR1 is SEHNR and CDR2 FQNEAQ (reference sequence). The V and J ends lost 2 bases and 0 bases respectively, with 8 bases between them.

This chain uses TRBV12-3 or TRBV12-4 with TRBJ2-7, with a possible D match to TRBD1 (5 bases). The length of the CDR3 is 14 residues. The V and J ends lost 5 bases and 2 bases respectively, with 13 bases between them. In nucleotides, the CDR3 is TGTGCCAGCAGTGATCAGGGTATCCCCTACGAGCAGTACTTC. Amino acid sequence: CASSDQGIPYEQYF.

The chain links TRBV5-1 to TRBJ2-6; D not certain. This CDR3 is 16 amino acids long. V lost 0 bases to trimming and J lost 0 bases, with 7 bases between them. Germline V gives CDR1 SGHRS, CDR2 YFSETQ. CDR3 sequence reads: CASSLAAYSGANVLTF. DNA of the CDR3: TGCGCCAGCAGCTTGGCGGCTTACTCTGGGGCCAACGTCCTGACTTTC.

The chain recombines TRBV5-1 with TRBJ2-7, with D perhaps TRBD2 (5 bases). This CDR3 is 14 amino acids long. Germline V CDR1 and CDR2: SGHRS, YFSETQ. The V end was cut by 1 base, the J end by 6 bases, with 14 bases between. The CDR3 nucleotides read TGCGCCAGCAGCTTGTCCGGGGAATCGGGCGAGCAGTACTTC. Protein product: CASSLSGESGEQYF. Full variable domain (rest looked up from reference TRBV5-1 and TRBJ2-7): KAGVTQTPRYLIKTRGQQVTLSCSPISGHRSVSWYQQTPGQGLQFLFEYFSETQRNKGNFPGRFSGRQFSNSRSEMNVSTLELGDSALYLCASSLSGESGEQYFGPGTRLTVT.

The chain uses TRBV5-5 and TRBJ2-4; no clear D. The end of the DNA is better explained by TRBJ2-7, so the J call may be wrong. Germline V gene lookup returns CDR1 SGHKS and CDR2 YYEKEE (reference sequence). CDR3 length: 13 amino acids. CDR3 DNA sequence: TGTGCCAGCAGCAGTATAGGTATCCACGAGCAGTACTTC. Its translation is CASSSIGIHEQYF.

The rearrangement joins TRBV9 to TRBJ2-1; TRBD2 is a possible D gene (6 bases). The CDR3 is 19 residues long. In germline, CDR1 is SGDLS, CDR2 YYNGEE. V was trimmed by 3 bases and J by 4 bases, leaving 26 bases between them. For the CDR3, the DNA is TGTGCCAGCAGCGCTATTTCGAGGGCGGGACTGCCACAGTACAATGAGCAGTTCTTC. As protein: CASSAISRAGLPQYNEQFF.

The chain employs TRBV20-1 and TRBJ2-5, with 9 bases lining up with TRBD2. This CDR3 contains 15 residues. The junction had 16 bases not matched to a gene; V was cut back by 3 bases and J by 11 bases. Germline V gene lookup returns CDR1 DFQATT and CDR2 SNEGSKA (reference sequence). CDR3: CSASSGGQNSYGQYF. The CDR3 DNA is TGCAGTGCTAGTAGCGGGGGCCAGAATTCCTACGGGCAGTACTTC.